What follows are 21 T cell receptor beta chains derived from one specimen sequenced in a study of regulatory T cells in long-lasting Graves disease. Assembly of TCR beta libraries relied on iRepertoire HTBI primers together with Arm-PCR of CDR3 regions. TCRdb reanalysed the multiplex PCR reads using MiXCR and keeps one entry per CDR3 protein. The table has 500,000 or so distinct CDR3 sequences, about 17% seen once; the top ten hold more than 10%. Noted time point: newly diagnosed GD, antithyroid drugs for less than 3 months. Isolated PBMC RNA provided the starting material for the TCR library. These same records also appear under a second study, on T cells in Graves' hyperthyroidism and ophthalmopathy.

Sequencing used peripheral blood mononuclear cells (PBMCs), obtained at new diagnosis, from a patient treated with antithyroid drugs. These receptors all come from a man aged 35 to 55 with Graves disease.

This clonotype was seen at least ten times. This chain connects TRBV5-1 to TRBJ2-7; D is perhaps TRBD2 (7 bases). The CDR3 spans 15 residues. V was pared by 3 bases and J by 6 bases, with 19 bases between. Germline assignment: CDR1 SGHRS and CDR2 YFSETQ. CDR3 loop: CASSSGRGGGAEQYF. Written as DNA, the CDR3 is TGCGCCAGCAGCTCGGGAAGGGGTGGGGGGGCCGAGCAGTACTTC. The full variable domain, with the rest looked up from reference TRBV5-1 and TRBJ2-7, is KAGVTQTPRYLIKTRGQQVTLSCSPISGHRSVSWYQQTPGQGLQFLFEYFSETQRNKGNFPGRFSGRQFSNSRSEMNVSTLELGDSALYLCASSSGRGGGAEQYFGPGTRLTVT.

In its sample, this clonotype was seen a few times. This chain connects TRBV5-1 to TRBJ2-1; D possibly corresponds to TRBD1 (5 bases). The CDR3 consists of 14 residues. In germline, CDR1 is SGHRS, CDR2 YFSETQ. V shed 0 bases and J shed 9 bases, with 13 bases lying between them. CDR3 region: CASSLEKGRGEQFF. The DNA of the CDR3 is TGCGCCAGCAGCTTGGAAAAGGGAAGGGGTGAGCAGTTCTTC.

This clonotype showed up many times. The chain recombines TRBV27 with TRBJ2-2; D is ambiguous. V was trimmed by 6 bases and J by 6 bases, leaving 20 bases between them. Looked up from germline, CDR1 is MNHEY and CDR2 is SMNVEV (reference sequence). This CDR3 comprises 16 residues. In DNA form, the CDR3 reads TGTGCCAGCAGCCAGGACCCGTTTTTTGACGCCGGGGAGCTGTTTTTT. It specifies CASSQDPFFDAGELFF.

The table lists this clonotype with a few counts. In DNA form, the CDR3 reads TGTGCCAGCAGCTTAGGGCCCAGACTAGCGGACTCCTACGAGCAGTACTTC. It specifies CASSLGPRLADSYEQYF. This chain connects TRBV7-9 to TRBJ2-7; 9 positions agree with TRBD2. The CDR3 is 17 amino acids. In germline, CDR1 is SEHNR, CDR2 FQNEAQ (reference sequence). V lost 1 base and J lost 0; bases outside the gene matches: 7.

This clonotype was seen more than once but under ten times. This chain links TRBV19 with TRBJ1-5, with no clear D. Trimming cost V 6 bases and J 3 bases, with 18 bases left between them. Germline lookup yields CDR1 LNHDA and CDR2 SQIVND (reference sequence). The CDR3 runs to 16 residues. The CDR3 DNA is TGTGCCAGTAGCCCGGAATCCCCGTGGAACAATCAGCCCCAGCATTTT. It encodes CASSPESPWNNQPQHF.

This chain joins TRBV9 and TRBJ2-3; the D gene is possibly TRBD1 (6 bases). CDR3 size: 14 residues. Per germline, CDR1 SGDLS and CDR2 YYNGEE. Trimming pared 3 bases from V and 2 bases from J, leaving 10 bases between. In nucleotides, the CDR3 is TGTGCCAGCAGCGAGAGGGACATCACAGATACGCAGTATTTT. Encoded protein: CASSERDITDTQYF.

This clonotype was detected ten times or more. The chain uses TRBV4-1 and TRBJ2-2; possible D gene TRBD2, 6 bases. The CDR3 sequence is 14 residues long. Deletions cut 1 base from V and 7 bases from J, with 10 bases between. Germline CDR1 and CDR2: MGHRA and YSYEKL. The CDR3 nucleotides are TGCGCCAGCAGCCAAGTGGGGGAGGTCGGGGAGCTGTTTTTT. Amino acid sequence: CASSQVGEVGELFF.

A remark on this clonotype: A much larger clone sits a single nucleotide away, making a read error possible. The gene calls are TRBV5-1 and TRBJ2-7; D is tentatively TRBD1 or TRBD2 (8 bases each). This CDR3 is 19 amino acids long. The germline V gene encodes CDR1 SGHRS and CDR2 YFSETQ. The CDR3 here is CASSLVPGGRSGGPYEQHF. The CDR3 DNA reads as TGCGCCAGCAGCTTGGTGCCAGGGGGCCGCAGCGGGGGACCCTACGAGCAGCACTTC.

In this sample, this clonotype turned up many times. This chain links TRBV20-1 with TRBJ2-5; D gene uncertain. CDR1 is DFQATT, CDR2 SNEGSKA, per germline (reference sequence). V shed 3 bases and J shed 5 bases, with 22 bases lying between them. The CDR3 spans 16 residues. The CDR3 bases are TGCAGTGCTAGCATCCTCCAGGCCTGGTCGTGGGAGACCCAGTACTTC. It specifies CSASILQAWSWETQYF.

The chain uses TRBV24-1 and TRBJ2-2; D not resolved. Trimming shortened V by 5 bases and J by 6 bases, and 6 bases separated the two germline ends. The CDR3 is 12 residues long. Germline values: CDR1 KGHDR, CDR2 SFDVKD. The CDR3 DNA follows: TGTGCCACCAGTGGCAGGCCCGGGGAGCTGTTTTTT. Residues: CATSGRPGELFF.

About this clonotype: A much larger clonotype is one base distant, so this may be a read error. J is TRBJ2-1 and V is TRBV7-9; 7 nucleotides align to TRBD1. V was pared by 5 bases and J by 4 bases, with 5 bases of the junction left unmatched. This CDR3 has 14 residues. In germline, CDR1 is SEHNR, CDR2 FQNEAQ (reference sequence). Here the CDR3 reads CASSPGQLYNEQFF. In nucleotides, the CDR3 is TGTGCCAGCAGCCCGGGACAGCTTTACAATGAGCAGTTCTTC.

This clonotype was recorded at least ten times. The chain uses TRBV7-3 and TRBJ2-3; possible D gene TRBD2, 6 bases. This CDR3 has 14 amino acids. With 4 bases removed from V and 6 bases from J, the gap between germline ends came to 14 bases. Germline CDR1 SGHTA, CDR2 FQGTGA. CDR3 in DNA: TGTGCCAGCAGCTCCAGCTTGGCGGGGGATACGCAGTATTTT. This encodes CASSSSLAGDTQYF.

This clonotype was counted ten times or more. This rearrangement joins TRBV7-9 to TRBJ1-1; D not resolved. CDR3 length: 12 residues. Trimming took 3 bases from V and 7 from J, leaving 9 bases between them. The V gene's germline CDR1 is SEHNR and CDR2 FQNEAQ (reference sequence). CDR3 DNA sequence: TGTGCCAGCAGCTTGATGTTAGGTGAAGCTTTCTTT. Its protein product is CASSLMLGEAFF.

Ten or more counts support this clonotype. The chain recombines TRBV5-5 with TRBJ2-3; 8 bases map to TRBD1. This CDR3 contains 14 residues. After removal of 4 bases from V and 5 bases from J, the junction contained 6 bases not matched to a gene. Germline V CDR1 and CDR2: SGHKS, YYEKEE (reference sequence). CDR3 sequence: CASSRGQGRDTQYF. As DNA, the CDR3 is TGTGCCAGCAGCCGTGGACAGGGAAGAGATACGCAGTATTTT.

The rearrangement joins TRBV20-1 to TRBJ1-6; D perhaps matches TRBD1 (5 bases). In germline, CDR1 is DFQATT, CDR2 SNEGSKA (reference sequence). Trimming shortened V by 6 bases and J by 7 bases, and 22 bases separated the two germline ends. The CDR3 is made up of 16 amino acids. CDR3 loop: CSAIRRGGGQNSPLHF. The CDR3 DNA follows: TGCAGTGCCATCCGTCGTGGGGGAGGGCAAAATTCACCCCTCCACTTT.

This clonotype was counted ten times or more. The rearrangement links TRBV28 to TRBJ2-1, with D uncertain. Trimming removed 3 bases from V and 7 bases from J, with 4 bases in between. The CDR3 length is 11 residues. Germline V lookup: CDR1 MDHEN, CDR2 SYDVKM. The CDR3 sequence: CASSFQNEQFF. The CDR3 coding sequence is TGTGCCAGCAGTTTCCAAAATGAGCAGTTCTTC. The variable domain in full, completed from reference TRBV28 and TRBJ2-1, reads DVKVTQSSRYLVKRTGEKVFLECVQDMDHENMFWYRQDPGLGLRLIYFSYDVKMKEKGDIPEGYSVSREKKERFSLILESASTNQTSMYLCASSFQNEQFFGPGTRLTVL.

This clonotype has just a few counts. The rearrangement links TRBV7-9 to TRBJ2-7, with 7 bases matching TRBD1. Germline V lookup: CDR1 SEHNR, CDR2 FQNEAQ (reference sequence). The V gene end was trimmed by 6 bases and the J gene end by 0 bases; junction bases not matched to a gene: 5. The CDR3 extends over 14 amino acids. CDR3 in DNA: TGTGCCAGCAGAGTCGACAGGGACTCCTACGAGCAGTACTTC. Encoded protein: CASRVDRDSYEQYF. The entire variable domain, with the rest obtained from reference TRBV7-9 and TRBJ2-7, is as follows: DTGVSQNPRHKITKRGQNVTFRCDPISEHNRLYWYRQTLGQGPEFLTYFQNEAQLEKSRLLSDRFSAERPKGSFSTLEIQRTEQGDSAMYLCASRVDRDSYEQYFGPGTRLTVT.

Concerning this clonotype: The junction does not match germline at one end; this may be a read error. This chain uses TRBV19 with TRBJ1-1, with D possibly matching TRBD1 (5 bases). CDR3 size: 15 residues. Germline loops: CDR1 LNHDA, CDR2 SQIVND (reference sequence). The chain's CDR3 is CASRIVGTENTEAFF. CDR3 coding DNA: TGTGCCAGTAGAATAGTAGGGACTGAGAACACTGAAGCTTTCTTT. Complete variable domain (other parts from reference TRBV19 and TRBJ1-1): DGGITQSPKYLFRKEGQNVTLSCEQNLNHDAMYWYRQDPGQGLRLIYYSQIVNDFQKGDIAEGYSVSREKKESFPLTVTSAQKNPTAFYLCASRIVGTENTEAFFGQGTRLTVV.

This chain uses TRBV30 with TRBJ1-5; D ambiguous. The CDR3 spans 14 residues. With 3 bases removed from V and 1 base from J, the gap between germline ends came to 10 bases. CDR1 and CDR2 from the germline V gene are GTSNPN and SVGIG (reference sequence). This chain's CDR3 is CAWSSTRSNQPQHF. CDR3 DNA: TGTGCCTGGAGCTCGACAAGGAGCAATCAGCCCCAGCATTTT. Full variable domain (remainder filled in from reference TRBV30 and TRBJ1-5): SQTIHQWPATLVQPVGSPLSLECTVEGTSNPNLYWYRQAAGRGLQLLFYSVGIGQISSEVPQNLSASRPQDRQFILSSKKLLLSDSGFYLCAWSSTRSNQPQHFGDGTRLSIL.

The rearrangement links TRBV7-9 to TRBJ2-1; D tentatively reads TRBD1 or TRBD2 (6 bases each). The V and J ends lost 7 bases and 0 bases respectively, with 10 bases between them. Germline values: CDR1 SEHNR, CDR2 FQNEAQ (reference sequence). The CDR3 sequence is 14 residues long. CDR3 bases: TGTGCCAGCACTAGGGGGGCCTCCTACAATGAGCAGTTCTTC. Protein product: CASTRGASYNEQFF.

This clonotype was detected a few times. CDR3 nucleotide sequence: TGCAGCGTTAAGAGACAGGGGGCCTCCTACGAGCAGTACTTC. Encoded protein: CSVKRQGASYEQYF. The chain has TRBV29-1 and TRBJ2-7; 10 nucleotides line up with TRBD1. J gave up 0 bases and V 5 bases, and 4 bases lay outside the gene matches. The germline V gene has CDR1 SQVTM and CDR2 ANQGSEA. CDR3 length equals 14 residues.